This T cell receptor beta chain was sequenced in a study of cytomegalovirus exposure and HLA in healthy donors. Per germline, CDR1 SGHVS and CDR2 FQNEAQ. V trimming: 6 bases; J trimming: 3 bases; junction bases outside the gene matches: 5. This CDR3 is 13 amino acids long. PCR primers comprised 60 Vbeta and 13 Jbeta primers. Only in-frame clones appear in the TCRdb table, and some are missing; sequencing was by immunoSEQ multiplex PCR. Counted here are fewer than 150,000 clones, about 80% occurring once; the ten biggest clones make up roughly 4.7%. Study observations and caveats: Presence/absence analysis assumed near-uniform sequencing depth across donors. A classifier reportedly called cytomegalovirus status with high sensitivity and specificity. In vitro testing confirmed three CMV-associated chains as specific for CMV antigens. According to the study, 160 or so TCR beta chains were cytomegalovirus-associated.

As for this clone: No antigen is known for it.

Sequencing used PBMCs. This receptor was obtained from a male donor in good health and CMV-seronegative. The chain links TRBV7-8 to TRBJ2-7; 7 bases fit TRBD1. The chain's CDR3 is CASRSDRDYEQYF. In DNA, the CDR3 is TGTGCCAGCAGATCCGACAGGGACTACGAGCAGTACTTC.